This T cell receptor (beta chain) emerged from a study of cytomegalovirus exposure and HLA in healthy donors. For the study at large: Early on, a data release was issued that held 80 million or so unique TCRs from HLA-typed donors. Study results and limitations: TRBV6-2, TRBV6-3 and some other V segments were excluded as indistinguishable.

On this clone itself: The target antigen is unknown.

The donors comprised healthy bone marrow donors. Primers: 60 Vbeta forward and 13 Jbeta reverse. The table came from immunoSEQ multiplex PCR; TCRdb's copy has only in-frame clones and leaves some out. In the table there are 130,000 or so clones, around 74% of which are singletons. The CDR3 contains 13 residues. V lost 4 bases and J 4 bases, leaving 8 bases between the germline ends. CDR1 and CDR2 (germline): MNHEY, SMNVEV (reference sequence). The source material was PBMCs. This sequence joins TRBV27 and TRBJ1-3; D remains unclear. The source is a middle-aged man in good health and CMV-seropositive. Written as DNA, the CDR3 is TGTGCCAGCAGTTCGTCACTCGGAAACACCATATATTTT. Its translation: CASSSSLGNTIYF.